One sample yielded the 21 T cell receptor beta chains listed below, sequenced in a study of blood T cells in healthy people across ages. Alongside a J-beta primer mix, a sample-barcoded 5' primer served in a second PCR lasting roughly 7 to 11 cycles. Via MiXCR, TCRdb re-called the 5' RACE reads, giving one row per CDR3 protein. The sample has 1.4 million to 1.5 million distinct CDR3 sequences; around 39% are singletons. Sequenced material: blood. The receptors originated from a woman aged 18-29 years in good health.

This clonotype was seen only a few times. The chain combines TRBV6-1 with TRBJ2-7; D gene ambiguous. CDR3 length: 14 residues. V was trimmed by 2 bases and J by 6 bases, leaving 14 bases between them. Germline CDR1 reads MNHNS; CDR2 reads SASEGT. CDR3 nucleotide sequence: TGTGCCAGCAGTGAAATAGGCACGTACAGCGAGCAGTACTTC. It yields the protein CASSEIGTYSEQYF.

The chain combines TRBV5-1 with TRBJ2-5; D uncertain. This CDR3 contains 14 residues. CDR1 and CDR2 (germline): SGHRS, YFSETQ. The V end lost 0 bases, the J end lost 5 bases, and 11 bases lay between the germline ends. The CDR3 spells CASSLAAARETQYF. In DNA, the CDR3 is TGCGCCAGCAGCTTGGCCGCAGCGCGCGAGACCCAGTACTTC.

This chain uses TRBV20-1 with TRBJ2-5; weak D call: TRBD1 (6 bases). Between the trimmed V and J ends, which lost 6 bases and 2 bases, there was a span of 13 bases. CDR3 size: 13 residues. CDR1 is DFQATT, CDR2 SNEGSKA, per germline (reference sequence). DNA of the CDR3: TGCAGTGCCTCCGGGACACCACAAGAGACCCAGTACTTC. Translating gives CSASGTPQETQYF.

This clonotype was observed many times. The DNA of the CDR3 is TGCAGCGTGGGTATAAATGAGCAGTTCTTC. Protein: CSVGINEQFF. The V and J genes are TRBV29-1 and TRBJ2-1; D uncertain. This CDR3 has 10 residues. V gave up 6 bases and J gave up 7 bases, with 7 bases separating them. Germline V CDR1 and CDR2: SQVTM, ANQGSEA.

The chain links TRBV5-1 to TRBJ2-5; D is ambiguous. Trimming left V 4 bases short and J 2 bases short, with 9 bases between. The CDR3 contains 13 residues. Germline values: CDR1 SGHRS, CDR2 YFSETQ. CDR3 bases: TGCGCCAGCAGCCCGGCCCAACAAGAGACCCAGTACTTC. Its protein product is CASSPAQQETQYF.

This clonotype was seen only a few times. The chain couples TRBV6-1 to TRBJ1-4; tentatively, D is TRBD1 (6 bases). Germline CDR1 MNHNS, CDR2 SASEGT. The CDR3 spans 12 residues. V gave up 7 bases and J gave up 8 bases, with 11 bases separating them. This chain's CDR3 is CASMGATEKLFF. The CDR3 DNA is TGTGCCAGCATGGGGGCTACGGAAAAACTGTTTTTT.

This clonotype appeared many times. Germline and junction disagree at one end, which may indicate a read error. The chain is built from TRBV7-2 and TRBJ2-1, with 16 bases that match TRBD2. The CDR3 runs 15 residues. CDR1 SGHTA and CDR2 FQGNSA come from the germline V gene. The CDR3 nucleotides read TGTGCCAGCAGTTTAGGGACTAGCGGGAGGGGTGAGCAGTTCTTC. Translating gives CASSLGTSGRGEQFF.

This clonotype has only a few counts. The chain links TRBV29-1 to TRBJ1-1; TRBD1 matches at 7 bases. The CDR3 consists of 15 residues. Germline CDR1 is SQVTM and CDR2 is ANQGSEA. Trimming removed 1 base from V and 1 base from J; junction bases left unmatched: 6. The CDR3 spells CSVEGAGQTNTEAFF. For the CDR3, the DNA is TGCAGCGTTGAAGGAGCGGGACAGACGAACACTGAAGCTTTCTTT.

The chain employs TRBV5-1 and TRBJ2-3, with a possible D match to TRBD1 (5 bases). This CDR3 comprises 16 residues. V gave up 9 bases and J gave up 2 bases, with 22 bases separating them. The germline V gene encodes CDR1 SGHRS and CDR2 YFSETQ. CDR3 in amino acids: CATHLGLSSSTDTQYF. The CDR3 coding sequence is TGCGCCACCCACCTGGGGCTAAGCTCGTCCACAGATACGCAGTATTTT.

The chain links TRBV7-8 to TRBJ2-1, with D perhaps matching TRBD1 (7 bases). Germline V CDR1 and CDR2: SGHVS, FQNEAQ. The CDR3 extends over 12 amino acids. Between the trimmed V and J ends, which lost 6 bases and 8 bases, there was a span of 11 bases. The DNA of the CDR3 is TGTGCCAGCAGGCAGGGGGGCCATGAGCAGTTCTTC. It is translated as CASRQGGHEQFF.

A word on this clonotype: This clone may be a read error of a much larger clone one base away. The chain combines TRBV6-1 with TRBJ2-1; TRBD1 aligns across 12 bases. The J call may be faulty, since TRBJ2-7 better matches the DNA end. The length of the CDR3 is 16 residues. From germline, CDR1 is MNHNS and CDR2 SASEGT. This chain's CDR3 is CASSHLPGQGAYEQYF. The DNA for the CDR3 is TGTGCCAGCAGCCATCTCCCGGGACAGGGGGCGTATGAGCAGTACTTC.

V usage is TRBV4-1 and J usage is TRBJ2-5, with D maybe TRBD1 (6 bases). Germline V gives CDR1 MGHRA, CDR2 YSYEKL. The V and J ends lost 2 bases and 3 bases respectively, with 19 bases between them. The CDR3 spans 17 residues. The CDR3 DNA reads as TGCGCCAGCAGCCAAAGCCGTACCGGGACAATAAAAGAGACCCAGTACTTC. It yields the protein CASSQSRTGTIKETQYF.

V and J are TRBV7-2 and TRBJ2-5; TRBD1 matches 8 bases. This CDR3 has 16 amino acids. V trimming: 1 base; J trimming: 11 bases; junction bases outside the gene matches: 15. Germline CDR1 is SGHTA and CDR2 is FQGNSA. This CDR3 is CASSLGRGRSYNEQYF. The CDR3 DNA follows: TGTGCCAGCAGCTTAGGCAGGGGGCGCTCATACAATGAGCAGTACTTC. Full variable domain (outside the CDR3, taken from reference TRBV7-2 and TRBJ2-5): GAGVSQSPSNKVTEKGKDVELRCDPISGHTALYWYRQSLGQGLEFLIYFQGNSAPDKSGLPSDRFSAERTGGSVSTLTIQRTQQEDSAVYLCASSLGRGRSYNEQYFGPGTRLLVL.

The J gene is TRBJ2-5, the V gene TRBV10-3; tentative D call: TRBD2 (6 bases). Trimming took 8 bases from V and 4 from J, leaving 17 bases between them. The CDR3 consists of 14 residues. Germline CDR1 and CDR2: ENHRY and SYGVKD. This chain's CDR3 is CAISRGRSLETQYF. CDR3 nucleotide sequence: TGTGCCATCTCCCGAGGGAGGAGCCTAGAGACCCAGTACTTC.

The chain has TRBV2 and TRBJ1-5; no reliable D call. The CDR3 length is 12 residues. Germline V gives CDR1 SNHLY, CDR2 FYNNEI. V was pared by 8 bases and J by 7 bases, with 12 bases between. In DNA, the CDR3 is TGTGCCAGCTTGGGCGTCAGCCAGCCCCAGCATTTT. Translation: CASLGVSQPQHF.

This chain joins TRBV7-2 and TRBJ2-1, with 12 bases aligning to TRBD2. The V gene end was trimmed by 2 bases and the J gene end by 13 bases; junction bases not matched to a gene: 9. CDR1 and CDR2 (germline): SGHTA, FQGNSA. The CDR3 has 15 residues. The CDR3 region has the DNA TGTGCCAGCAGCTTAATGGCTAGCGGGGGGGCGGGACAGTTCTTC. Its protein is CASSLMASGGAGQFF. The entire variable domain, with the rest obtained from reference TRBV7-2 and TRBJ2-1, is as follows: GAGVSQSPSNKVTEKGKDVELRCDPISGHTALYWYRQSLGQGLEFLIYFQGNSAPDKSGLPSDRFSAERTGGSVSTLTIQRTQQEDSAVYLCASSLMASGGAGQFFGPGTRLTVL.

The chain has TRBV4-2 and TRBJ2-7; 14 bases align to TRBD2. The J call may be faulty, since TRBJ2-4 better matches the DNA end. CDR3 length: 15 amino acids. Germline CDR1 reads LGHNA; CDR2 reads YNFKEQ. CDR3 loop: CASSRLAGGGDIQYF. CDR3 bases: TGTGCCAGCAGCCGACTAGCGGGAGGGGGGGACATTCAGTACTTC.

In this sample, this clonotype turned up a few times. The V call is TRBV11-2, the J call TRBJ2-1, with TRBD2 matching 11 bases. Losses at the gene ends were 3 bases for V and 4 bases for J; bases not matched to a gene: 11. This CDR3 has 18 residues. Germline CDR1 is SGHAT and CDR2 is FQNNGV. DNA of the CDR3: TGTGCCAGCAGCTTCGGAATTGGGACTAGCGGAATTTACAATGAGCAGTTCTTC. It yields the protein CASSFGIGTSGIYNEQFF. The full variable domain, in which reference TRBV11-2 and TRBJ2-1 provide the parts outside the CDR3, is EAGVAQSPRYKIIEKRQSVAFWCNPISGHATLYWYQQILGQGPKLLIQFQNNGVVDDSQLPKDRFSAERLKGVDSTLKIQPAKLEDSAVYLCASSFGIGTSGIYNEQFFGPGTRLTVL.

This clonotype was found a few times. V usage is TRBV2 and J usage is TRBJ1-1; TRBD1 matches at 7 bases. J lost 5 bases, V lost 6 bases, and 9 bases had no gene match. There are 14 residues in the CDR3. Germline CDR1 reads SNHLY; CDR2 reads FYNNEI. As DNA, the CDR3 is TGTGCCAGCAGGGAAAGACAGGGTGAAACTGAAGCTTTCTTT. It yields the protein CASRERQGETEAFF.

This clonotype occurred many times. The J gene is TRBJ2-1, the V gene TRBV2; the D gene is possibly TRBD1 (6 bases). CDR3 length: 13 residues. Germline values: CDR1 SNHLY, CDR2 FYNNEI. The V and J ends lost 4 bases and 8 bases respectively, with 12 bases between them. The CDR3 spells CASSALGGDEQFF. The CDR3 DNA reads as TGTGCCAGCAGTGCCTTAGGGGGTGATGAGCAGTTCTTC.

In regard to this clonotype: Relative to the germline gene, one junction end is altered; a read error may explain this. The rearrangement links TRBV7-9 to TRBJ2-1; 8 nucleotides line up with TRBD2. CDR1 is SEHNR, CDR2 FQNEAQ, per germline (reference sequence). The CDR3 loop spans 14 amino acids. The CDR3 DNA is TGTGCCAGCAGCGTAGCGGGGCAGGGAAATGAGCAGTTCTTC. Amino acids: CASSVAGQGNEQFF. The complete variable domain, with remaining parts taken from reference TRBV7-9 and TRBJ2-1, reads DTGVSQNPRHKITKRGQNVTFRCDPISEHNRLYWYRQTLGQGPEFLTYFQNEAQLEKSRLLSDRFSAERPKGSFSTLEIQRTEQGDSAMYLCASSVAGQGNEQFFGPGTRLTVL.